The 6 T cell receptor beta chains below come from one sample, sequenced in a study of identical twins (TCRdb year 2016). Receptor libraries were prepared by 5' RACE. Sequencing instrument: Illumina HiSeq 2000. TCRdb trimmed the raw reads at Q25, called clones with MiXCR and kept productive beta chains. Each entry merges the rows of one CDR3 protein and shows their most common DNA and genes. This sample has roughly 690,000 distinct CDR3 sequences in its table, and over 5% of those were observed once. The ten most abundant clones make up 1.5% to 2% of the sample. Material: naive T cells sorted from blood. The cell subset or site label on this specimen signifies: cells isolated with a human naive T-cell isolation kit. The receptors were sampled from a man between 18 and 35 years old in good health.

This clonotype was seen more than once but under ten times. V gene TRBV7-8 combines with J gene TRBJ1-1; possible D gene TRBD1, 6 bases. CDR3 length: 13 residues. Germline lookup yields CDR1 SGHVS and CDR2 FQNEAQ. The V and J ends lost 5 bases and 5 bases respectively, with 12 bases between them. The CDR3 bases are TGTGCCAGCAGCCCCACAGGGTTGACTGAAGCTTTCTTT. Its translation: CASSPTGLTEAFF. The whole variable domain, remainder taken from reference TRBV7-8 and TRBJ1-1, is GAGVSQSPRYKVAKRGQDVALRCDPISGHVSLFWYQQALGQGPEFLTYFQNEAQLDKSGLPSDRFFAERPEGSVSTLKIQRTQQEDSAVYLCASSPTGLTEAFFGQGTRLTVV.

The chain employs TRBV27 and TRBJ2-1; D is ambiguous. The CDR3 has 13 amino acids. V lost 3 bases to trimming and J lost 6 bases, with 9 bases between them. The V gene's germline CDR1 is MNHEY and CDR2 SMNVEV (reference sequence). The CDR3 here is CASSFMGINEQFF. The DNA for the CDR3 is TGTGCCAGCAGTTTCATGGGGATCAATGAGCAGTTCTTC.

This clonotype was seen repeatedly, ten times or more. This sequence joins TRBV10-2 and TRBJ2-2; 8 bases map to TRBD2. The CDR3 runs to 15 residues. Germline values: CDR1 WSHSY, CDR2 SAAADI. Losses at the gene ends were 4 bases for V and 2 bases for J; bases not matched to a gene: 3. Here the CDR3 reads CASSGTSGNTGELFF. The CDR3 nucleotides read TGCGCCAGCAGTGGTACTAGCGGTAACACCGGGGAGCTGTTTTTT.

In this sample, this clonotype turned up many times. This chain connects TRBV6-1 to TRBJ1-4; D is possibly TRBD1 (5 bases). The CDR3 sequence is 17 residues long. From germline, CDR1 is MNHNS and CDR2 SASEGT. V gave up 6 bases and J gave up 0 bases, with 17 bases separating them. The CDR3 protein is CASRSGPRPATNEKLFF. DNA of the CDR3: TGTGCCAGCAGGTCGGGACCCCGACCGGCAACTAATGAAAAACTGTTTTTT.

This clonotype was found many times. The chain has TRBV4-3 and TRBJ2-3; D possibly corresponds to TRBD1 (6 bases). The CDR3 is made up of 14 amino acids. From germline, CDR1 is LGHNA and CDR2 YSLEER. V lost 2 bases and J 4 bases, leaving 10 bases between the germline ends. The CDR3 is CASSQSEGADTQYF. In nucleotides, the CDR3 is TGCGCCAGCAGCCAAAGTGAGGGGGCAGATACGCAGTATTTT.

This clonotype was observed many times. CDR3 protein: CSGVLAGAETQYF. CDR3 sequence (DNA): TGCAGCGGAGTGCTAGCGGGGGCAGAGACCCAGTACTTC. The rearrangement uses TRBV29-1 and TRBJ2-5; 10 bases are shared with TRBD2. The junction had 6 bases not matched to a gene; V was cut back by 7 bases and J by 4 bases. The CDR3 has 13 amino acids. Per the germline V gene, CDR1 is SQVTM and CDR2 is ANQGSEA.